The text below deals with one T cell receptor beta chain. TCRdb's copy holds only in-frame clones and misses some; the assay was immunoSEQ multiplex PCR. Among more than 65,000 clones listed, around 87% were seen once. Germline-derived CDR1 and CDR2 are LNHDA and SQIVND (reference sequence). Losses at the gene ends were 4 bases for V and 0 bases for J; bases not matched to a gene: 9. The length of the CDR3 is 17 residues. The sample originates from a study of PD-L1 blockade in urothelial cancer. The TCR was taken from a woman in her 70s with urothelial cancer. The J gene is TRBJ1-3, the V gene TRBV19, with 7 bases fitting TRBD1. The sequencing used PBMCs, collected around atezolizumab (anti-PD-L1) treatment. The CDR3 DNA sequence: TGTGCCAGTAGTACGCCGGGACAGATCTACTCTGGAAACACCATATATTTT. This translates into CASSTPGQIYSGNTIYF. Looking up the rest from reference TRBV19 and TRBJ1-3 gives the full variable domain: DGGITQSPKYLFRKEGQNVTLSCEQNLNHDAMYWYRQDPGQGLRLIYYSQIVNDFQKGDIAEGYSVSREKKESFPLTVTSAQKNPTAFYLCASSTPGQIYSGNTIYFGEGSWLTVV.